These T cell receptor beta chains were read from a single sample in a study of shared clonotypes between healthy human individuals. Method: immunoSEQ multiplex PCR; TCRdb's copy keeps in-frame clones and lacks some. The sample gives hundreds of thousands of clones, 60% to 75% of which show up once; around 1.8% is in the top ten. The specimen was memory CD4+ T cells sorted from blood. These receptors were collected from a woman aged 30 to 39 in good health. The CDR3 runs from the conserved cysteine through the conserved F or W. The D gene is left open where the match is weak. Part of the rows lack a size; the others show once, few, many or a class for expanded clones.

d_call	cdr3_length	v_call	clone_size	j_call	cdr3_nt	cdr3_aa
.	11	TRBV20-1	.	TRBJ1-2	TGCAGTGCTAGCGTGGATGATGGCTACACCTTC	CSASVDDGYTF
TRBD1	14	TRBV2	few	TRBJ2-2	TGTGCCAGCAGTGTAGGACAGGGGTCAGGGGAGCTGTTTTTT	CASSVGQGSGELFF
.	15	TRBV11-1	.	TRBJ2-1	TGTGCCAGCAGCTTAGTTGGGCTAGCAAAGGATGAGCAGTTCTTC	CASSLVGLAKDEQFF
.	14	TRBV18	.	TRBJ1-4	TGTGCCAGCTCACCGGTCAACCCTTGGGAAAAACTGTTTTTT	CASSPVNPWEKLFF
.	14	TRBV10-3	.	TRBJ2-5	TGTGCCATCAGTGAGCTAGCTCCGGGGGAGACCCAGTACTTC	CAISELAPGETQYF
.	15	TRBV2	.	TRBJ2-3	TGTGCCAGCGAACCTAGGACGGACAGCACAGATACGCAGTATTTT	CASEPRTDSTDTQYF
TRBD1	14	TRBV2	.	TRBJ2-7	TGTGCCAGCGCCACCGGACAGGGGGAGTGGGAGCAGTACTTC	CASATGQGEWEQYF
TRBD2	13	TRBV10-2	.	TRBJ2-1	TGCGCCAGCGGACTAGCGGGAGTTCATGAGCAGTTCTTC	CASGLAGVHEQFF
.	14	TRBV11-2	.	TRBJ1-2	TGTGCCAGCAGCTTTGCGGTAGCTAACTATGGCTACACCTTC	CASSFAVANYGYTF
.	14	TRBV28	.	TRBJ2-1	TGTGCCAGCAGTTTTCAGGGAACCTACAATGAGCAGTTCTTC	CASSFQGTYNEQFF
.	14	TRBV28	.	TRBJ2-7	TGTGCCAGCAGTTTAGCAGGGGAGACCTACGAGCAGTACTTC	CASSLAGETYEQYF
.	13	TRBV29-1	.	TRBJ1-5	TGCAGCGTTGGAGGGGACACCCAAGGGGCCCAGCATTTT	CSVGGDTQGAQHF
.	14	TRBV5-6	few	TRBJ1-1	TGTGCCAGCAGTCTGACGGTGGTGGGCACTGAAGCTTTCTTT	CASSLTVVGTEAFF
.	12	TRBV9	few	TRBJ2-1	TGTGCCAGCAGCGTAGGTGTGGGGGAGCAGTTCTTC	CASSVGVGEQFF
TRBD2	15	TRBV2	.	TRBJ2-3	TGTGCCAGCCTTGGACTAGCGGCTCGCACAGATACGCAGTATTTT	CASLGLAARTDTQYF
.	15	TRBV7-2	.	TRBJ2-1	TGTGCCAGCAGCCTTGGGGGGGCGGGAGTTCGGGAGCAGTTCTTC	CASSLGGAGVREQFF
TRBD1	15	TRBV7-2	.	TRBJ2-4	TGTGCCAGCAGCTTACCATGGGACAGTAAAAACATTCAGTACTTC	CASSLPWDSKNIQYF
TRBD2	18	TRBV28	many	TRBJ2-4	TGTGCCAGCAGCTCAGGGACTAGCGGGAGGACCGCCAAAAACATTCAGTACTTC	CASSSGTSGRTAKNIQYF
.	13	TRBV5-1	.	TRBJ2-1	TGCGCCAGCAGCCCAGGATCCTACAATGAGCAGTTCTTC	CASSPGSYNEQFF
TRBD2	16	TRBV5-1	few	TRBJ2-1	TGCGCCAGCAGCCCCTTAGCGGGGAGCTCCTACAATGAGCAGTTCTTC	CASSPLAGSSYNEQFF
TRBD1	17	TRBV28	.	TRBJ2-7	TGTGCCAGCAGTTCAGGGGGCCCCGCAGGCCTGTACTACGAGCAGTACTTC	CASSSGGPAGLYYEQYF
.	15	TRBV5-6	.	TRBJ2-4	TGTGCCAGCAGCTCCTATAGACAGGGACTGAACATTCAGTACTTC	CASSSYRQGLNIQYF
TRBD1	15	TRBV18	.	TRBJ1-1	TGTGCCAGCTCACCACGGACAGGGGTCGTCACTGAAGCTTTCTTT	CASSPRTGVVTEAFF
TRBD1	15	TRBV6-5	.	TRBJ1-5	TGTGCCAGCAAACTAGCACAGGGGTTGAGCCAGCCCCAGCATTTT	CASKLAQGLSQPQHF
.	16	TRBV5-1	many	TRBJ1-1	TGCGCCAGCAGCTTTCGGGGAGACGGGTTGAACACTGAAGCTTTCTTT	CASSFRGDGLNTEAFF
.	13	TRBV2	once	TRBJ2-3	TGTGCCAGGGGTAAGCTACCAGAAGATACGCAGTATTTT	CARGKLPEDTQYF
.	15	TRBV5-6	.	TRBJ2-2	TGTGCCAGCAGCTTGAACCAGCTAAGAACCGGGGAGCTGTTTTTT	CASSLNQLRTGELFF
TRBD2	16	TRBV10-3	once	TRBJ2-3	TGTGCCATCAGCCCCGGGACTAGCGGGAGCACAGATACGCAGTATTTT	CAISPGTSGSTDTQYF
TRBD2	15	TRBV27	few	TRBJ2-1	TGTGCCAGCAGCCGACTAGCGGGAGGGATAAATGAGCAGTTCTTC	CASSRLAGGINEQFF
TRBD2	15	TRBV5-4	few	TRBJ2-5	TGTGCCAGCAGCACAGCGCAGGGAGGGCAAGAGACCCAGTACTTC	CASSTAQGGQETQYF
.	14	TRBV4-1	few	TRBJ1-5	TGCGCCAGCAGCCAATCGGGCTCGAATCAGCCCCAGCATTTT	CASSQSGSNQPQHF
.	12	TRBV9	.	TRBJ2-3	TGTGCCAGCAGCGCCCGGTTAGATACGCAGTATTTT	CASSARLDTQYF
.	15	TRBV19	.	TRBJ2-2	TGTGCCAGTAGTATTAGGGGGATGAACACCGGGGAGCTGTTTTTT	CASSIRGMNTGELFF
TRBD2	16	TRBV25-1	few	TRBJ2-3	TGTGCCAGCAGTGAAGGGACTAGCGGGATTTCGAACCAGCAGTATTTT	CASSEGTSGISNQQYF
.	15	TRBV11-2	.	TRBJ2-3	TGTGCCAGCAGCTTAGATTACCGCACCACAGATACGCAGTATTTT	CASSLDYRTTDTQYF
TRBD1	17	TRBV19	.	TRBJ1-5	TGTGCCAGTAGTATCGGGGACAGTTACCAACGCAATCAGCCCCAGCATTTT	CASSIGDSYQRNQPQHF
.	11	TRBV27	.	TRBJ1-1	TGTGCCAGCAGTTCATGGAGGGAGGCTTTCTTT	CASSSWREAFF
.	14	TRBV11-3	many	TRBJ2-7	TGTGCCAGCTTTATTGTGGGTAGCACCTACGAGCAGTACTTC	CASFIVGSTYEQYF
TRBD2	16	TRBV7-8	.	TRBJ2-2	TGTGCCAGCAGCTTAGCGCGTCTAGCGGGAACCGGGGAGCTGTTTTTT	CASSLARLAGTGELFF
.	14	TRBV9	.	TRBJ1-5	TGTGCCAGCAGCGTAGGGCAGGGCACTCAGCCCCAGCATTTT	CASSVGQGTQPQHF